What follows are 28 T cell receptor beta chains derived from one specimen sequenced in a study of blood T cell repertoires in COVID-19. Generated by immunoSEQ multiplex PCR, the TCRdb table keeps only in-frame clones and is missing some. The sample gives about 130,000 clones, 80% to 90% of which show up once; around 2.9% is in the top ten. The sequencing input was peripheral blood. These receptors originate from a man in his fifties or sixties with active or convalescent COVID-19.

The V call is TRBV6-1, the J call TRBJ1-1; no clear D gene. The CDR3 loop spans 13 amino acids. The ends were cut back, 2 bases at V and 7 bases at J, with 11 bases in the middle. The germline gives CDR1 MNHNS, CDR2 SASEGT. The CDR3 sequence: CASSENPEIEAFF. Written as DNA, the CDR3 is TGTGCCAGCAGTGAAAACCCAGAAATTGAAGCTTTCTTT.

In regard to this clone: A read error may account for a junction end that differs from germline. This chain links TRBV20-1 with TRBJ2-4; D is possibly TRBD2 (5 bases). This CDR3 region has 11 residues. CDR1 and CDR2 from the germline V gene are DFQATT and SNEGSKA (reference sequence). Here the CDR3 reads CSARDRVLEHF. DNA of the CDR3: TGCAGTGCTAGAGATCGCGTACTAGAGCACTTC.

The chain couples TRBV28 to TRBJ1-1; perhaps TRBD1 as D (6 bases). With 4 bases removed from V and 1 base from J, the gap between germline ends came to 13 bases. CDR1 and CDR2 (germline): MDHEN, SYDVKM. The CDR3 covers 15 residues. For the CDR3, the DNA is TGTGCCAGCAGTTCCTCAGGGGAAGGGAACACTGAAGCTTTCTTT. Translation: CASSSSGEGNTEAFF.

V gene TRBV4-2 combines with J gene TRBJ2-7; 9 bases fit TRBD2. The germline CDR1 and CDR2 sequences are LGHNA and YNFKEQ. The CDR3 contains 16 residues. Trimming at V came to 1 base and at J to 3 bases, leaving 7 bases not matched to a gene. CDR3 sequence (DNA): TGTGCCAGCAGCCAAGCCAGGGCTAGCGGGGTCTACGAGCAGTACTTC. It encodes CASSQARASGVYEQYF.

J is TRBJ2-7 and V is TRBV28; TRBD2 agrees at 10 bases. The CDR3 runs to 14 residues. The J segment lost 2 bases and the V segment lost 11 bases, leaving 9 bases of the junction unmatched. Germline V CDR1 and CDR2: MDHEN, SYDVKM. This chain's CDR3 is CASIAGGPPYEQYF. In DNA form, the CDR3 reads TGTGCCTCAATAGCGGGAGGACCACCCTACGAGCAGTACTTC. Full variable domain (outside the CDR3, taken from reference TRBV28 and TRBJ2-7): DVKVTQSSRYLVKRTGEKVFLECVQDMDHENMFWYRQDPGLGLRLIYFSYDVKMKEKGDIPEGYSVSREKKERFSLILESASTNQTSMYLCASIAGGPPYEQYFGPGTRLTVT.

Here the CDR3 DNA reads TGTGCCAGCAGCCGAACCGGGGTCACTGAAGCTTTCTTT. This codes for CASSRTGVTEAFF. The V gene is TRBV7-3, the J gene TRBJ1-1; D is undetermined. V dropped 5 bases and J dropped 4 bases, with 11 bases sitting between them. The length of the CDR3 is 13 residues. Germline V CDR1 and CDR2: SGHTA, FQGTGA. Looking up the rest from reference TRBV7-3 and TRBJ1-1 gives the full variable domain: GAGVSQTPSNKVTEKGKYVELRCDPISGHTALYWYRQSLGQGPEFLIYFQGTGAADDSGLPNDRFFAVRPEGSVSTLKIQRTERGDSAVYLCASSRTGVTEAFFGQGTRLTVV.

V gene TRBV3-1 (or the pseudogene TRBV3-2) combines with J gene TRBJ2-3; tentatively, D is TRBD2 (6 bases). The CDR3 is made up of 18 amino acids. Trimming shortened V by 4 bases and J by 2 bases, and 22 bases separated the two germline ends. From germline, CDR1 is LGHDT and CDR2 YNNKEL (reference sequence). The CDR3, as DNA: TGTGCCAGCAGCCCCCGAATGGTAGCGGAAGACCTCACAGATACGCAGTATTTT. Residues: CASSPRMVAEDLTDTQYF.

This rearrangement joins TRBV2 to TRBJ1-4; TRBD1 might be the D (6 bases). The CDR3 covers 14 residues. V lost 5 bases and J 5 bases, leaving 12 bases between the germline ends. Looked up from germline, CDR1 is SNHLY and CDR2 is FYNNEI. The DNA of the CDR3 is TGTGCCAGCAGTCTCGGACAGCACAATGAAAAACTGTTTTTT. This gives the protein CASSLGQHNEKLFF.

The V gene is TRBV5-5, the J gene TRBJ1-1; D not certain. CDR1 is SGHKS, CDR2 YYEKEE, per germline (reference sequence). Deletions cut 4 bases from V and 0 bases from J, with 10 bases between. The CDR3 consists of 14 residues. CDR3 residues: CASSPLPVNTEAFF. The CDR3 DNA sequence: TGTGCCAGCAGCCCGCTTCCGGTGAACACTGAAGCTTTCTTT.

The rearrangement uses TRBV19 and TRBJ2-1; a weak D match, TRBD2 (7 bases). V lost 5 bases and J 0 bases, leaving 17 bases between the germline ends. The CDR3 contains 17 residues. Germline loops: CDR1 LNHDA, CDR2 SQIVND (reference sequence). The CDR3 is CASSSRGGGYSYNEQFF. DNA for the CDR3: TGTGCCAGTAGTTCGAGGGGGGGAGGGTACTCCTACAATGAGCAGTTCTTC.

V gene TRBV2 combines with J gene TRBJ2-2; D unclear. Trimming took 5 bases from V and 5 from J, leaving 9 bases between them. CDR3 length: 13 residues. The germline gives CDR1 SNHLY, CDR2 FYNNEI. The CDR3 loop reads CASSLSRTGELFF. CDR3 nucleotide sequence: TGTGCCAGCAGTCTTTCCCGGACCGGGGAGCTGTTTTTT.

This chain connects TRBV15 to TRBJ1-6, with TRBD1 matching 10 bases. CDR1 LNHNV and CDR2 YYDKDF come from the germline V gene (reference sequence). The CDR3 extends over 14 amino acids. The V and J ends lost 3 bases and 9 bases, in that order; junction bases with no gene match: 2. CDR3 region: CATSRTGGPSPLHF. CDR3 sequence (DNA): TGTGCCACCAGCAGGACAGGGGGCCCTTCACCCCTCCACTTT. Full variable domain (remainder filled in from reference TRBV15 and TRBJ1-6): DAMVIQNPRYQVTQFGKPVTLSCSQTLNHNVMYWYQQKSSQAPKLLFHYYDKDFNNEADTPDNFQSRRPNTSFCFLDIRSPGLGDTAMYLCATSRTGGPSPLHFGNGTRLTVT.

This sequence joins TRBV5-1 and TRBJ2-5; 12 bases align to TRBD1. This CDR3 has 15 residues. From germline, CDR1 is SGHRS and CDR2 YFSETQ. V shed 5 bases, J shed 4 bases, and the junction held 6 bases outside the gene matches. The CDR3 bases are TGCGCCAGCAGTCTCCAGGGACAGGGGGCAGAGACCCAGTACTTC. This gives the protein CASSLQGQGAETQYF.

The chain employs TRBV3-1 (or the pseudogene TRBV3-2) and TRBJ1-2, with D hard to call. The CDR3 is 13 amino acids. V lost 4 bases and J lost 6, with 12 bases in between. Looked up from germline, CDR1 is LGHDT and CDR2 is YNNKEL (reference sequence). CDR3 in amino acids: CASSRTGRDGYTF. CDR3 DNA sequence: TGTGCCAGCAGCCGGACGGGGAGGGATGGCTACACCTTC.

This sequence joins TRBV18 and TRBJ1-1, with D perhaps TRBD1 (6 bases). The CDR3 is 15 amino acids. Germline V gene sequence: CDR1 KGHSH, CDR2 LQKENI. V lost 5 bases and J 0 bases, leaving 13 bases between the germline ends. The DNA for the CDR3 is TGTGCCAGCTCAGAATTTGGACAGCTGAACACTGAAGCTTTCTTT. It specifies CASSEFGQLNTEAFF.

This sequence joins TRBV28 and TRBJ1-1; D is perhaps TRBD1 (6 bases). The V end was cut by 8 bases, the J end by 7 bases, with 11 bases between. This CDR3 is 11 amino acids long. CDR1 and CDR2 from the germline V gene are MDHEN and SYDVKM. This chain's CDR3 is CASLGTYEAFF. CDR3 nucleotide sequence: TGTGCCAGCTTGGGGACATATGAAGCTTTCTTT.

The rearrangement uses TRBV24-1 and TRBJ1-5; TRBD1 aligns across 8 bases. Germline assignment: CDR1 KGHDR and CDR2 SFDVKD. With V trimmed by 4 bases and J by 1 base, 8 bases remained unmatched. The CDR3 contains 17 residues. CDR3 DNA: TGTGCCACCAGTGAGACCAGACAGGGGCCGAGCAATCAGCCCCAGCATTTT. Translating it yields CATSETRQGPSNQPQHF.

The chain recombines TRBV27 with TRBJ1-3, with 8 bases fitting TRBD1. This CDR3 contains 15 residues. Germline-derived CDR1 and CDR2 are MNHEY and SMNVEV (reference sequence). The CDR3 here is CAPGDRLDSGNTIYF. In DNA form, the CDR3 reads TGTGCTCCTGGGGACAGGCTCGATTCTGGAAACACCATATATTTT.

The CDR3 region is CASSYSPGETQYF. Written as DNA, the CDR3 is TGTGCCAGCAGTTACTCCCCGGGTGAGACCCAGTACTTC. The V call is TRBV6-6, the J call TRBJ2-5, with D unclear. Per the germline V gene, CDR1 is MNHNY and CDR2 is SVGAGI (reference sequence). Trimming cost V 0 bases and J 5 bases, with 7 bases left between them. CDR3 length: 13 amino acids.

The chain is built from TRBV5-1 and TRBJ1-5; 8 bases map to TRBD1. CDR1 and CDR2 (germline): SGHRS, YFSETQ. V shed 4 bases, J shed 6 bases, and the junction held 9 bases outside the gene matches. This CDR3 is built from 15 residues. CDR3 nucleotide sequence: TGCGCCAGCAGCGAATCAGGGGGCCGGGCTCAGCCCCAGCATTTT. Its protein product is CASSESGGRAQPQHF. Complete variable domain (other parts from reference TRBV5-1 and TRBJ1-5): KAGVTQTPRYLIKTRGQQVTLSCSPISGHRSVSWYQQTPGQGLQFLFEYFSETQRNKGNFPGRFSGRQFSNSRSEMNVSTLELGDSALYLCASSESGGRAQPQHFGDGTRLSIL.

This sequence joins TRBV7-2 and TRBJ2-1; 7 nucleotides line up with TRBD2. This CDR3 comprises 14 residues. V was clipped by 1 base and J by 6 bases; unmatched bases: 3. Looked up from germline, CDR1 is SGHTA and CDR2 is FQGNSA. The CDR3 DNA reads TGTGCCAGCAGCTTAGATAGCGGGCTCAATGAGCAGTTCTTC. Residues: CASSLDSGLNEQFF.

The V gene is TRBV27, the J gene TRBJ1-2, with TRBD1 matching over 8 bases. CDR3 length: 13 residues. Germline V gives CDR1 MNHEY, CDR2 SMNVEV (reference sequence). After removal of 4 bases from V and 5 bases from J, the junction contained 3 bases not matched to a gene. CDR3 nucleotides: TGTGCCAGCAGTTCGGACAGGGTGTATGGCTACACCTTC. Translating gives CASSSDRVYGYTF.

V gene TRBV11-3 combines with J gene TRBJ2-1; TRBD2 matches at 14 bases. Germline V gene lookup returns CDR1 SGHNT and CDR2 YENEEA. The CDR3 is made up of 19 amino acids. V was clipped by 0 bases and J by 0 bases; unmatched bases: 4. The CDR3 DNA reads TGTGCCAGCAGCTTAGAAGGGACTAGCGGGAGCAACTCCTACAATGAGCAGTTCTTC. It specifies CASSLEGTSGSNSYNEQFF.

CDR3 loop: CASSDSGAKNIQYF. Here the CDR3 DNA reads TGTGCCAGCAGCGATAGCGGAGCCAAAAACATTCAGTACTTC. This sequence joins TRBV5-6 and TRBJ2-4, with D possibly matching TRBD2 (6 bases). V lost 4 bases, J lost 0 bases, and 8 bases lay in between. Germline V gene lookup returns CDR1 SGHDT and CDR2 YYEEEE. The CDR3 sequence is 14 residues long.

Note on this clone: The sample has other DNA sequences that encode this CDR3 too. The chain links TRBV2 to TRBJ2-7; 11 nucleotides line up with TRBD2. The CDR3 spans 17 residues. The germline V gene encodes CDR1 SNHLY and CDR2 FYNNEI. V shed 3 bases and J 1 base; nucleotides not matched to a gene: 8. CDR3: CASSEGRSGGGSYEQYF. CDR3 DNA: TGTGCCAGCAGTGAGGGGCGTAGCGGGGGGGGTTCCTACGAGCAGTACTTC.

The chain links TRBV5-4 to TRBJ1-6, with TRBD1 matching over 8 bases. CDR1 is SGHNT and CDR2 is YYREEE in the germline V gene (reference sequence). With 4 bases clipped from V and 7 bases from J, the junction kept 4 bases outside the gene matches. This CDR3 contains 14 residues. CDR3 DNA sequence: TGTGCCAGCAGCCCGCGGGACAGGAATTCACCCCTCCACTTT. Translating gives CASSPRDRNSPLHF. The variable domain in full, with the rest retrieved from reference TRBV5-4 and TRBJ1-6, is ETGVTQSPTHLIKTRGQQVTLRCSSQSGHNTVSWYQQALGQGPQFIFQYYREEENGRGNFPPRFSGLQFPNYSSELNVNALELDDSALYLCASSPRDRNSPLHFGNGTRLTVT.

The chain employs TRBV28 and TRBJ1-1; the D gene is possibly TRBD1 (5 bases). Germline V gene sequence: CDR1 MDHEN, CDR2 SYDVKM. V shed 8 bases and J shed 0 bases, with 13 bases lying between them. The CDR3 length is 14 residues. CDR3 nucleotide sequence: TGTGCCAGCCGTAAGGGGAATTTGAACACTGAAGCTTTCTTT. Its translation: CASRKGNLNTEAFF.

J is TRBJ1-2 and V is TRBV7-2; 7 positions match TRBD1. Germline trimming cut 2 bases from V and 1 base from J; bases unmatched to any gene: 7. CDR1 is SGHTA, CDR2 FQGNSA, per germline. This CDR3 is built from 16 residues. The CDR3 spells CASSLMTGLVNYGYTF. The CDR3, as DNA: TGTGCCAGCAGCTTAATGACAGGGCTGGTTAACTATGGCTACACCTTC.